One sample yielded the 19 T cell receptor beta chains listed below, sequenced in a study of somatic mutations in cytotoxic T cells in rheumatoid arthritis (dated by TCRdb to 2015 to 2018). Libraries were prepared through the immunoSEQ multiplex PCR assay. Imported from immuneACCESS, the table was reduced by TCRdb to in-frame sequences with V and J called. These copies leave out some clones; in studies compared against another copy, an unresolved V gene accounts for under half, and the cause of the remainder is not known. Across this sample there are 13,000 or so clones, with 74% seen only once. Jointly, the top ten make up 28% of the sample. Sequenced sample: CD8+ T cells sorted from blood. The receptors stem from an adult with rheumatoid arthritis.

CDR3 sequence (DNA): TGTGCCAGCAGCGTAGCTTGGGGGGGGTTTGAGACCCAGTACTTC. Translating it yields CASSVAWGGFETQYF. The chain employs TRBV9 and TRBJ2-5; 7 bases map to TRBD2. J lost 5 bases, V lost 0 bases, and 7 bases had no gene match. This CDR3 region has 15 residues. The germline V gene has CDR1 SGDLS and CDR2 YYNGEE.

The rearrangement joins TRBV6-6 to TRBJ1-2; the D is unclear. Trimming took off 2 bases at V and 8 bases at J, with 12 bases between the two ends. This CDR3 contains 13 residues. Germline V gene data show CDR1 as MNHNY and CDR2 as SVGAGI (reference sequence). As DNA, the CDR3 is TGTGCCAGCAGTTACGGCCCGACTGGGGGCTACACCTTC. It is translated as CASSYGPTGGYTF.

The genes are TRBV4-1 and TRBJ2-2; D gene ambiguous. This CDR3 spans 14 amino acids. V shed 8 bases and J shed 9 bases, with 19 bases lying between them. The germline V gene encodes CDR1 MGHRA and CDR2 YSYEKL. The chain's CDR3 is CASALSKGPRELFF. DNA for the CDR3: TGCGCCAGCGCGCTGAGCAAAGGGCCGAGGGAGCTGTTTTTT.

The V gene is TRBV6-4, the J gene TRBJ2-2, with D perhaps TRBD1 (6 bases). V was cut by 4 bases and J by 3 bases, with 18 bases left in between. CDR1 and CDR2 from the germline V gene are MRHNA and SNTAGT. This CDR3 contains 17 residues. The CDR3 nucleotides are TGTGCCAGCAGTGGAACCCCGGGACAAGGCGACACCGGGGAGCTGTTTTTT. It specifies CASSGTPGQGDTGELFF.

This sequence joins TRBV2 and TRBJ2-1, with D possibly being TRBD1 or TRBD2 (6 bases each). CDR3 length equals 13 residues. In germline, CDR1 is SNHLY, CDR2 FYNNEI. In nucleotides, the CDR3 is TGTGCAAGAACGGGGGCGGCCTACAATGAGCAGTTCTTC. Residues: CARTGAAYNEQFF.

The V gene is TRBV7-9, the J gene TRBJ1-1; D is undetermined. The CDR3 runs 15 residues. Trimming pared 8 bases from V and 0 bases from J, leaving 16 bases between. Germline values: CDR1 SEHNR, CDR2 FQNEAQ (reference sequence). The CDR3 DNA sequence: TGTGCCAGCGGGATTCTGACATTGCTGAACACTGAAGCTTTCTTT. Amino acid sequence: CASGILTLLNTEAFF.

The rearrangement links TRBV9 to TRBJ1-3, with 7 bases identical to TRBD1. Trimming took 4 bases from V and 0 from J; bases not matched to a gene: 4. The germline V gene has CDR1 SGDLS and CDR2 YYNGEE. The CDR3 length is 15 residues. In DNA form, the CDR3 reads TGTGCCAGCAGCCTCGGGACAGCCTCTGGAAACACCATATATTTT. Its protein product is CASSLGTASGNTIYF.

The chain uses TRBV6-1 and TRBJ2-1, with D possibly being TRBD1 (5 bases). The CDR3 runs to 19 residues. V was pared by 4 bases and J by 0 bases, with 22 bases between. Germline V lookup: CDR1 MNHNS, CDR2 SASEGT. The CDR3 sequence is CASSAFRTSLESSYNEQFF. Written as DNA, the CDR3 is TGTGCCAGCAGTGCATTTAGGACATCCTTAGAAAGCTCCTACAATGAGCAGTTCTTC.

The rearrangement uses TRBV27 and TRBJ1-6; D is unresolved. The CDR3 extends over 12 amino acids. Germline V gives CDR1 MNHEY, CDR2 SMNVEV (reference sequence). Trimming took off 5 bases at V and 6 bases at J, with 5 bases between the two ends. CDR3 residues: CASSAVNSPLHF. The DNA for the CDR3 is TGTGCCAGCAGTGCCGTTAATTCACCCCTCCACTTT.

By its share, this clone is medium-sized. The chain joins TRBV27 to TRBJ2-1; TRBD2 matches 8 bases. Germline values: CDR1 MNHEY, CDR2 SMNVEV (reference sequence). The V gene end was trimmed by 5 bases and the J gene end by 0 bases; junction bases not matched to a gene: 0. There are 14 residues in the CDR3. The CDR3 DNA is TGTGCCAGCAGTAGCGGGGGCTCCTACAATGAGCAGTTCTTC. Translated: CASSSGGSYNEQFF.

This chain links TRBV29-1 with TRBJ2-7, with D unresolved. Looked up from germline, CDR1 is SQVTM and CDR2 is ANQGSEA. Trimming removed 4 bases from V and 2 bases from J, with 21 bases in between. This CDR3 has 16 amino acids. The chain's CDR3 is CSVVFLTDGLTYEQYF. The CDR3 region has the DNA TGCAGCGTTGTTTTTCTTACGGACGGGTTAACCTACGAGCAGTACTTC.

The V gene is TRBV5-8, the J gene TRBJ2-7; the D gene is possibly TRBD1 (6 bases). Germline lookup yields CDR1 SGHTS and CDR2 YDEGEE. Between the trimmed V and J ends, which lost 2 bases and 5 bases, there was a span of 11 bases. The CDR3 runs 13 residues. The CDR3 coding sequence is TGTGCCAGCAGCTTTGGGGGCGAGGACGAGCAGTACTTC. Amino acid sequence: CASSFGGEDEQYF.

This chain connects TRBV10-3 to TRBJ2-3; 8 nucleotides align to TRBD1. Germline V gives CDR1 ENHRY, CDR2 SYGVKD. CDR3 length: 14 residues. J gave up 1 base and V 10 bases, and 7 bases lay outside the gene matches. The CDR3 region has the DNA TGTGCCAGCACCAGGGGGCCGGGCACAGATACGCAGTATTTT. It yields the protein CASTRGPGTDTQYF.

The V gene is TRBV9, the J gene TRBJ1-5; D may be TRBD1 (6 bases). V was clipped by 4 bases and J by 7 bases, with 18 bases between them. The V gene's germline CDR1 is SGDLS and CDR2 YYNGEE. The CDR3 spans 15 residues. Written as DNA, the CDR3 is TGTGCCAGCAGCCTAGAGGGGGGCGAGGGCCAGCCCCAGCATTTT. Protein: CASSLEGGEGQPQHF.

V and J are TRBV28 and TRBJ2-3; 7 nucleotides line up with TRBD2. This CDR3 has 13 amino acids. The V gene end was trimmed by 7 bases and the J gene end by 6 bases; junction bases not matched to a gene: 7. Germline CDR1 reads MDHEN; CDR2 reads SYDVKM. In DNA, the CDR3 is TGTGCCAGCAAAGTCCACGGGGGGGATACGCAGTATTTT. Translated: CASKVHGGDTQYF.

The rearrangement joins TRBV6-5 to TRBJ2-3; 10 bases align to TRBD2. This CDR3 is 15 amino acids long. Germline CDR1 is MNHEY and CDR2 is SVGAGI. The V segment lost 5 bases and the J segment 2 bases; nucleotides outside the gene matches: 4. CDR3 in amino acids: CASSATSGDTDTQYF. The CDR3 DNA reads TGTGCCAGCAGTGCCACTAGCGGGGACACAGATACGCAGTATTTT.

On this clone: The same CDR3 is also encoded by other DNA sequences in this sample. J is TRBJ1-5 and V is TRBV4-1; no reliable D call. CDR1 is MGHRA, CDR2 YSYEKL, per germline. The CDR3 has 14 amino acids. The V end lost 1 base, the J end lost 6 bases, and 10 bases lay between the germline ends. The CDR3 loop reads CASSQGGGSQPQHF. In DNA form, the CDR3 reads TGCGCCAGCAGCCAAGGCGGCGGGTCTCAGCCCCAGCATTTT.

V is TRBV29-1 and J is TRBJ2-7; 7 nucleotides align to TRBD1. CDR3 size: 12 residues. V shed 6 bases, J shed 2 bases, and the junction held 4 bases outside the gene matches. The germline CDR1 and CDR2 sequences are SQVTM and ANQGSEA. CDR3 sequence reads: CSVGDSAYEQYF. The CDR3 region has the DNA TGCAGCGTAGGGGACAGTGCCTACGAGCAGTACTTC.

This clone was detected only once. The chain has TRBV23-1 and TRBJ1-1, with TRBD1 matching over 8 bases. TRBV23-1 is an ORF, and what it does is uncertain. The CDR3 is made up of 15 amino acids. V was clipped by 8 bases and J by 7 bases; unmatched bases: 15. CDR3 sequence (DNA): TGCGCCAGCCGTGGGGACGACAGGGGAAAAAGTGAAGCTTTCTTT. As protein: CASRGDDRGKSEAFF.